The present T cell receptor beta chain was sequenced within a study of brain T cells in children with intractable seizures. Findings and caveats of the study: Viral specificity was inferred only from CDR3 similarity; HCMV serostatus was unknown. Among the top 50 brain clones were public and private clonotypes. Absence of clones before surgery may stem from lower sequencing depth.

The sequenced cases were selected for having the highest brain T cell transcript signatures. Pre-surgery treatment included at least one anti-epileptic drug. Concerning this clone itself: Its target is not known.

V trimming: 3 bases; J trimming: 0 bases; junction bases outside the gene matches: 17. CDR1 is LNHNV and CDR2 is YYDKDF in the germline V gene (reference sequence). The CDR3 totals 20 residues. Data came from immunoSEQ multiplex PCR; TCRdb stores just in-frame clones and leaves some out. The repertoire holds about 3,600 clones, with 55% to 75% as singletons. This sequence joins TRBV15 and TRBJ1-3, with 7 bases identical to TRBD1. The clonotype comes from a girl under 10 years old with Rasmussen encephalitis and intractable seizures. Source: resected brain tissue, taken at surgery. This CDR3 reads CATSRPPGQLSPYSGNTIYF. Written as DNA, the CDR3 is TGTGCCACCAGCAGGCCCCCGGGACAGTTGTCTCCCTACTCTGGAAACACCATATATTTT. The variable domain in full, completed from reference TRBV15 and TRBJ1-3, reads DAMVIQNPRYQVTQFGKPVTLSCSQTLNHNVMYWYQQKSSQAPKLLFHYYDKDFNNEADTPDNFQSRRPNTSFCFLDIRSPGLGDTAMYLCATSRPPGQLSPYSGNTIYFGEGSWLTVV.